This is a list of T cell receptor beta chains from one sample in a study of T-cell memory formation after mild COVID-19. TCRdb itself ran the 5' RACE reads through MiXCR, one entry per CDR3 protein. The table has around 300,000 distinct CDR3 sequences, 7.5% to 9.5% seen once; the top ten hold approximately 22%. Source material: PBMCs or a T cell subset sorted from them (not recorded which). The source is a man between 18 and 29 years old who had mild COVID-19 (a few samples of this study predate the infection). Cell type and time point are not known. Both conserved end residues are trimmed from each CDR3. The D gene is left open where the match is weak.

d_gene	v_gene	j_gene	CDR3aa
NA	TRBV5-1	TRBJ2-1	ASSSQTGYSDNEQF
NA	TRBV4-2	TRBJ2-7	ASSQTGPGVYEQY
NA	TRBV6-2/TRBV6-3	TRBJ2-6	ASSHPQGANVLT
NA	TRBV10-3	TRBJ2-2	AISESNLRNTGELF
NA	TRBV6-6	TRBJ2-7	ASSHGTALVEQY
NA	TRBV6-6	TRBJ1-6	ASGRPPGSPLH
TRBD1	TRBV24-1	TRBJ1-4	ATSEATGGNEKLF
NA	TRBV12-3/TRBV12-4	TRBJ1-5	ASSFNRNQPQH
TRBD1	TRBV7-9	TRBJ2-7	ASSSGPGTGAYYEQY
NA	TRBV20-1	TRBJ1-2	SARPTPGLINYGYT
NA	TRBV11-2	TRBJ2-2	ASSSPGKTGELF
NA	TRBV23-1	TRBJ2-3	ASSQSTNRVERTDTQY
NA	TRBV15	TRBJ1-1	ATSRVLEGGTEAF
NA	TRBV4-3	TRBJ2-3	ASSQDLAQGVADTQY
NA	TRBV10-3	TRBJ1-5	AIRDSQGLDQPQH
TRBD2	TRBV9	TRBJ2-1	ASSVAGGSNEQF
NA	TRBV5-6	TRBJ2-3	ASSLGTAGTDTQY
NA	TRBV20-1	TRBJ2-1	SARGDLYNEQF
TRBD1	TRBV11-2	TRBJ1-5	ASSRSPYRGNQPQH
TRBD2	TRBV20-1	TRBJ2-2	SARATGRLAGYTGELF